This T cell receptor (beta chain) is from a study of blood T cell repertoires in COVID-19. Study details: The cDNA or gDNA used as material had been derived from T cells, B-cell-depleted T cells, or PBMCs.

Study members were between 18 and 89 years old and lived in about two dozen US regions. Symptom resolution, clearance, or two negative PCRs marked the recovered donors of Cohort 3. As originally analysed: Quantification of nucleated cells was approximated via reference gene primer amplification. Method: immunoSEQ multiplex PCR; TCRdb's copy keeps in-frame clones and lacks some. D and trimming were read from the DNA, whereas the V and J calls and clone size are those reported in that table. The data show over 250,000 clones, 70% to 90% seen once. Germline-derived CDR1 and CDR2 are SGDLS and YYNGEE. The V end was cut by 0 bases, the J end by 0 bases, with 7 bases between. The CDR3 runs 15 residues.

This chain links TRBV9 with TRBJ1-5; D unclear. Specimen: PBMCs or T cells enriched from blood (not recorded which). The sequence was collected from a woman in her twenties or thirties who had recovered from COVID-19. CDR3 nucleotides: TGTGCCAGCAGCGTAGGTCCAGGTAGCAATCAGCCCCAGCATTTT. This gives the protein CASSVGPGSNQPQHF.